The clone carrying this T cell receptor beta chain has only one observation. Original data processing: Amplified reference gene primers provided the basis for estimating nucleated cell counts. Sequenced by immunoSEQ multiplex PCR; TCRdb stores in-frame clones only, minus some. The V and J calls and clone size were taken over from that table, and D and trimming were inferred from the DNA. The table lists about 97,000 clones, roughly four fifths of them singletons. This sample is drawn from a study of blood T cell repertoires in COVID-19. The source is a man aged 35 to 55 with active or convalescent COVID-19. Sequenced: peripheral blood.

In DNA, the CDR3 is TGTGCCACCAGTGATTTCGACAGCCCTTATGGAGGCTACACCTTC. Encoded protein: CATSDFDSPYGGYTF. This chain joins TRBV24-1 and TRBJ1-2, with D perhaps matching TRBD1 (5 bases). This CDR3 has 15 residues. From germline, CDR1 is KGHDR and CDR2 SFDVKD. The germline V and J ends were trimmed by 1 base and 8 bases, with 16 bases remaining between them.